This T cell receptor (beta chain) appears in the sequencing data of a study of blood T cell repertoires in COVID-19 (dated by TCRdb to 2018 to 2021). About the full investigation: The collaborator samples originated in the United States, Italy and Spain and spanned the acute and convalescent phases of COVID-19. The samples were drawn from the first 160 participants of the ongoing ImmuneRACE study and from over a thousand subjects provided by 6 global collaborators. The repertoires were released in a freely available public database meant as a resource for research on the immune response to SARS-CoV-2. The dataset comprised deeply sampled blood TCRbeta repertoires from subjects exposed to, actively infected with, or recovered from COVID-19. The sample metadata nearly always contained a de-identified subject ID, COVID-19 status, age in years and sex. The prospective study material was composed of cDNA or gDNA derived from T cells, B-cell-depleted T cells, or PBMCs. Where available, HLA class I and class II types were taken from metadata supplied by the sample provider and were not determined by assay-based typing. What the authors observed across the whole study: How much clinical and demographic metadata was included differed by source and by participant, and the metadata was provided uncurated.

Including cysteine and phenylalanine, the CDR3 has 14 amino acids. The read is trimmed to its CDR3 DNA, 42 bases read in frame from base 1. Trimming at the junction amounts to 4 bases on V and 1 base on J, and the germline ends lie 10 bases apart. The germline V gene gives CDR1 as SNHLY and CDR2 as FYNNEI. In the case of this clone: Its antigen has not been determined. Per-base quality was not reported, and no clone a single base away is much larger than it.

TCRbeta CDR3 regions were amplified from genomic DNA by means of the immunoSEQ Assay, a bias-controlled multiplex PCR. In the paper's pipeline: Within the assay, amplification of reference gene primers was used to estimate how many nucleated cells each sample contained. To quantify the absolute abundance of each unique TCRbeta CDR3 rearrangement, sequence reads were collapsed and filtered. For each sample, productive Simpson clonality was calculated by taking the square root of Simpson's diversity index across productive rearrangements. In TCRdb, the immuneACCESS table is reduced to in-frame sequences with V and J assigned. These tables do not hold every clone; where another copy was compared, an unresolved V gene accounts for under half, and the others remain unexplained. Clonal size and the V and J genes are those of that table, whereas D and trimming came from the DNA. A total of 150,000 to 200,000 clones appear in this sample, about 87% of them only once. The ten biggest clones cover roughly 26% of the sample.

Whole blood was collected in K2EDTA tubes by collaborating institutions according to the institutions' own protocols. For TCRbeta analysis, collaborator samples were shipped as frozen whole blood, as isolated PBMCs, or as DNA extracted from either sample type. Sequencing was performed on peripheral blood. This chain is built from TRBV2 and TRBJ1-1; the D gene is possibly TRBD1, with 5 bases matching. This receptor was taken from a man in his 60s with acute or convalescent COVID-19. The DNA is as follows: TGTGCCAGCAGTGTAAGGACACAGAACACTGAAGCTTTCTTT. Protein translation: CASSVRTQNTEAFF.